This entry features one TCR beta chain sequence. These data originate in a study of cytomegalovirus exposure and HLA in healthy donors. Researchers ran the PCR with 60 Vbeta and 13 Jbeta primers. Libraries were prepared by immunoSEQ multiplex PCR; TCRdb keeps only in-frame clonotypes and omits some of them. Of about 140,000 clones detected, around three quarters appear once; the ten largest clones hold roughly 1.9%. The source material was PBMCs. The receptor's source is a man aged 35 to 55 in good health and CMV-seronegative.

CDR3 in amino acids: CASDGWDRNLRETQYF. CDR3 sequence (DNA): TGTGCCAGCGATGGCTGGGACAGGAACCTTCGGGAGACCCAGTACTTC. J is TRBJ2-5 and V is TRBV28; 8 nucleotides line up with TRBD1. In germline, CDR1 is MDHEN, CDR2 SYDVKM. CDR3 length equals 16 residues. Trimming took 8 bases from V and 5 from J; bases not matched to a gene: 16.